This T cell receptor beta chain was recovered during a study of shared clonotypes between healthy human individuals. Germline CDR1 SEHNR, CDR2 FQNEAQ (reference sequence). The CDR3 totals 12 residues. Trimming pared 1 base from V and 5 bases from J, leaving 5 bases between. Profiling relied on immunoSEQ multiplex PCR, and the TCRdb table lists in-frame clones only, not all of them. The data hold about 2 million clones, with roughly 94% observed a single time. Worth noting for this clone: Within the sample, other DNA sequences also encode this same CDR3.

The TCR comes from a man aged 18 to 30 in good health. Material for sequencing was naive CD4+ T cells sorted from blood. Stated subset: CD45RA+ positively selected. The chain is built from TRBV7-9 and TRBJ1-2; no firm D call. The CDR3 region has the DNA TGTGCCAGCAGCTTAGAAGGGTATGGCTACACCTTC. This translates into CASSLEGYGYTF.